This T cell receptor (beta chain) was documented in a study of regulatory T cells in long-lasting Graves disease. Study-wide background: Positive TSH receptor antibodies alongside over 5 years of antithyroid drugs were what marked Graves' disease as persistent. Study findings and constraints: Newly diagnosed Graves' patients exceeded persistent ones in TCR diversity. Accuracy may have suffered from the small sample size. Persistent disease exhibited a predilection for TRBV28, TRBJ1-2 and TRBJ2-5.

Stated time point: persistent/refractory GD, antithyroid drugs over 5 years with positive TRAb. From RNA extracted from PBMCs, the TCR library was made. This clonotype was observed at least ten times. The antigen remains unidentified. Trimming took off 3 bases at V and 3 bases at J, with 5 bases between the two ends. CDR1 is GTSNPN, CDR2 SVGIG, per germline (reference sequence). The CDR3 extends over 11 amino acids. According to the study, TCR beta libraries were built with iRepertoire HTBI primers and CDR3-region Arm-PCR. TCRdb passed the multiplex PCR reads through MiXCR, listing each CDR3 protein once. The table includes some 430,000 distinct CDR3 sequences, 20% to 25% detected once.

The clonotype comes from a female donor with Graves disease. Sequencing used peripheral blood mononuclear cells (PBMCs), obtained when the disease was refractory, from a patient treated with antithyroid drugs. J is TRBJ1-1 and V is TRBV30, with TRBD1 as a possible D gene (5 bases). The chain's CDR3 is CAWSRDTEAFF. CDR3 in DNA: TGTGCCTGGAGCAGGGACACTGAAGCTTTCTTT.